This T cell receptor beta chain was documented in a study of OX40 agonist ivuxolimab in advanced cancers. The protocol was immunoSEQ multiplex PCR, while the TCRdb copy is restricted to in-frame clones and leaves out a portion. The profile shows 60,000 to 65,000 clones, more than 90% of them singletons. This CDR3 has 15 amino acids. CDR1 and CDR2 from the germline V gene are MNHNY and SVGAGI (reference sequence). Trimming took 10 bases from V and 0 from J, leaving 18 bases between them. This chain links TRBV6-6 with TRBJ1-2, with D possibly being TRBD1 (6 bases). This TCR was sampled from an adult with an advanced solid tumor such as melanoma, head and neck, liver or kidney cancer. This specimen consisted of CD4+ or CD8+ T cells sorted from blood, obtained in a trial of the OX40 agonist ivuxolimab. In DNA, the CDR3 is TGTGCCACCCATTCCGGGACACCTGCTAACTATGGCTACACCTTC. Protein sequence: CATHSGTPANYGYTF.